One sample yielded the 5 T cell receptor beta chains listed below, sequenced in a study of OX40 agonist ivuxolimab in advanced cancers. Only in-frame clones appear in the TCRdb table, and some are missing; sequencing was by immunoSEQ multiplex PCR. The sample lists 55,000 to 90,000 clones; approximately 81% were seen once. The source material was CD4+ or CD8+ T cells sorted from blood, sampled in a trial of the OX40 agonist ivuxolimab. The receptors derive from an adult with an advanced solid tumor such as melanoma, head and neck, liver or kidney cancer.

This clone is a singleton in its sample. The chain employs TRBV2 and TRBJ1-2; D is possibly TRBD1 (6 bases). With 11 bases removed from V and 2 bases from J, the gap between germline ends came to 24 bases. The length of the CDR3 is 16 residues. The germline CDR1 and CDR2 sequences are SNHLY and FYNNEI. The CDR3 sequence is CASLALFRGLNYGYTF. The CDR3 DNA follows: TGTGCCTCCCTTGCCCTATTCAGGGGACTAAACTATGGCTACACCTTC.

This chain connects TRBV7-8 to TRBJ2-5; unclear D gene. The germline gives CDR1 SGHVS, CDR2 FQNEAQ. The CDR3 extends over 13 amino acids. V gave up 3 bases and J gave up 1 base, with 6 bases separating them. For the CDR3, the DNA is TGTGCCAGCAGCTTCTCCCTCCAAGAGACCCAGTACTTC. Protein product: CASSFSLQETQYF.

This sequence joins TRBV2 and TRBJ1-5, with D possibly being TRBD1 (5 bases). The CDR3 consists of 15 residues. Looked up from germline, CDR1 is SNHLY and CDR2 is FYNNEI. V lost 2 bases and J lost 6, with 14 bases in between. The CDR3 bases are TGTGCCAGCAGTGAAAGGCAGGGAGAAGGTCAGCCCCAGCATTTT. Its translation is CASSERQGEGQPQHF.

The chain employs TRBV28 and TRBJ2-7; TRBD1 matches at 9 bases. J was trimmed by 1 base and V by 5 bases; bases with no gene match: 3. The germline V gene encodes CDR1 MDHEN and CDR2 SYDVKM. This CDR3 spans 14 amino acids. The CDR3: CASSIGTGSYEQYF. CDR3 DNA: TGTGCCAGCAGTATCGGGACAGGGTCCTACGAGCAGTACTTC.

V and J are TRBV30 and TRBJ2-1; a possible D gene is TRBD2 (7 bases). The V end was cut by 7 bases, the J end by 4 bases, with 20 bases between. Germline V gene lookup returns CDR1 GTSNPN and CDR2 SVGIG (reference sequence). The CDR3 spans 15 residues. The CDR3 protein is CASQSLAGAYNEQFF. In nucleotides, the CDR3 is TGTGCCTCCCAAAGCTTGGCGGGGGCTTACAATGAGCAGTTCTTC.